Listed here are 12 T cell receptor beta chains from one sample, sequenced in a study of blood T cell repertoires in COVID-19. Sequencing used immunoSEQ multiplex PCR; TCRdb keeps in-frame clones, though not all of them. The repertoire holds about 19,000 clones, with 88% as singletons. Source material: peripheral blood. Receptor source: a human donor in a cohort sampled during active COVID-19.

CDR3 sequence reads: CASKRTGGGADTQYF. The CDR3 region has the DNA TGTGCCTCTAAACGAACAGGGGGAGGGGCAGATACGCAGTATTTT. This chain joins TRBV19 and TRBJ2-3, with D perhaps TRBD1 (8 bases). Germline CDR1 LNHDA, CDR2 SQIVND (reference sequence). V lost 11 bases and J 4 bases, leaving 22 bases between the germline ends. The length of the CDR3 is 15 residues.

The chain links TRBV7-9 to TRBJ1-1; 7 nucleotides line up with TRBD1. The J segment lost 1 base and the V segment lost 5 bases, leaving 7 bases of the junction unmatched. CDR3 size: 15 residues. Germline V gene data show CDR1 as SEHNR and CDR2 as FQNEAQ (reference sequence). For the CDR3, the DNA is TGTGCCAGCAGCGCACGGGGACAGCGGAACACTGAAGCTTTCTTT. It codes for CASSARGQRNTEAFF.

The chain is built from TRBV18 and TRBJ1-3, with unresolved D. This CDR3 has 16 amino acids. V was pared by 0 bases and J by 0 bases, with 9 bases between. CDR1 KGHSH and CDR2 LQKENI come from the germline V gene. The CDR3, as DNA: TGTGCCAGCTCACCACCAGCTCAGGACTCTGGAAACACCATATATTTT. This gives the protein CASSPPAQDSGNTIYF.

V gene TRBV10-3 combines with J gene TRBJ1-2; D uncertain. Germline-derived CDR1 and CDR2 are ENHRY and SYGVKD. The CDR3 has 13 amino acids. V dropped 4 bases and J dropped 1 base, with 7 bases sitting between them. The CDR3 spells CAISAERNYGYTF. The CDR3 DNA is TGTGCCATCAGTGCAGAACGTAACTATGGCTACACCTTC.

The chain employs TRBV5-1 and TRBJ1-4, with D possibly matching TRBD1 (6 bases). Germline assignment: CDR1 SGHRS and CDR2 YFSETQ. The CDR3 length is 15 residues. The germline V and J ends were trimmed by 1 base and 0 bases, with 7 bases remaining between them. The CDR3 DNA follows: TGCGCCAGCAGCTTGACAGGGTCAACTAATGAAAAACTGTTTTTT. Translating gives CASSLTGSTNEKLFF.

This clone was recorded once. The rearrangement links TRBV6-5 to TRBJ2-7, with 9 bases aligning to TRBD1. The CDR3 sequence is 15 residues long. Trimming removed 2 bases from V and 3 bases from J; junction bases left unmatched: 5. Germline values: CDR1 MNHEY, CDR2 SVGAGI. The DNA of the CDR3 is TGTGCCAGCAGTTACCACCGGGACAGGGACTACGAGCAGTACTTC. Translating it yields CASSYHRDRDYEQYF.

The chain links TRBV7-9 to TRBJ2-2; 7 bases fit TRBD1. With V trimmed by 2 bases and J by 6 bases, 6 bases remained unmatched. CDR1 is SEHNR, CDR2 FQNEAQ, per germline (reference sequence). The CDR3 contains 15 residues. The CDR3 coding sequence is TGTGCCAGCAGCTTAACAGGGGATTGGGCCGGGGAGCTGTTTTTT. Its translation: CASSLTGDWAGELFF.

The V and J genes are TRBV7-9 and TRBJ1-4, with D possibly matching TRBD1 (6 bases). This CDR3 is built from 14 residues. Germline CDR1 is SEHNR and CDR2 is FQNEAQ (reference sequence). The V gene lost 1 base and the J gene lost 6 bases, with 9 bases spanning the gap. The CDR3 nucleotides read TGTGCCAGCAGCTTAGAACCAGGGGATGAAAAACTGTTTTTT. Translated, it gives CASSLEPGDEKLFF.

This clone turned up a few times. V gene TRBV5-1 combines with J gene TRBJ1-3; the D gene is possibly TRBD1 (5 bases). Germline CDR1 SGHRS, CDR2 YFSETQ. The CDR3 has 16 amino acids. Trimming took off 4 bases at V and 4 bases at J, with 18 bases between the two ends. The CDR3 DNA reads as TGCGCCAGCAGCGTAGATCCGGGGGGAGTCGGAAACACCATATATTTT. It codes for CASSVDPGGVGNTIYF. Full variable domain (remainder filled in from reference TRBV5-1 and TRBJ1-3): KAGVTQTPRYLIKTRGQQVTLSCSPISGHRSVSWYQQTPGQGLQFLFEYFSETQRNKGNFPGRFSGRQFSNSRSEMNVSTLELGDSALYLCASSVDPGGVGNTIYFGEGSWLTVV.

The chain uses TRBV30 and TRBJ2-7, with D unresolved. V was shortened by 5 bases and J by 2 bases, with 13 bases between the two germline ends. This CDR3 comprises 13 residues. CDR1 is GTSNPN, CDR2 SVGIG, per germline (reference sequence). CDR3 DNA: TGTGCCTGGGGTCGGGTTGATACCTACGAGCAGTACTTC. It codes for CAWGRVDTYEQYF.

This clone was seen once. The chain recombines TRBV7-8 with TRBJ2-7, with a tentative D call TRBD2 (5 bases). The CDR3 length is 13 residues. V dropped 1 base and J dropped 7 bases, with 11 bases sitting between them. Germline V gene data show CDR1 as SGHVS and CDR2 as FQNEAQ. CDR3 sequence: CASSLGGRGEQYF. The CDR3 bases are TGTGCCAGCAGCTTAGGCGGGCGAGGAGAGCAGTACTTC.

The chain couples TRBV9 to TRBJ1-3, with D possibly matching TRBD1 (5 bases). CDR3 length: 19 residues. V lost 0 bases and J 5 bases, leaving 24 bases between the germline ends. CDR1 SGDLS and CDR2 YYNGEE come from the germline V gene. The CDR3 nucleotides read TGTGCCAGCAGCGTAGTAGGGGCGGCCACCCCACGGCCGAGAAACACCATATATTTT. It translates to CASSVVGAATPRPRNTIYF.